These T cell receptor beta chains were read from a single sample in a study of cytomegalovirus exposure and HLA in healthy donors. TCRdb's copy holds only in-frame clones and misses some; the assay was immunoSEQ multiplex PCR. The data contain roughly 200,000 clones, around 89% of them seen just once; the ten biggest clones take up approximately 1%. Specimen: PBMCs. Receptors were obtained from a woman between 18 and 29 years old in good health and CMV-seronegative. Each CDR3 is given with its conserved first and last residue. The D gene is left open where the match is weak. Only some rows state a clone size, as once, few, many or a class for expanded clones.

V	J	D	size	CDR3	DNA
TRBV4-2	TRBJ1-2	-	-	CASSQTDSNYGYTF	TGTGCCAGCAGCCAAACGGACTCCAACTATGGCTACACCTTC
TRBV7-6	TRBJ2-5	-	few	CASSLLLVETQYF	TGTGCCAGCAGCTTATTATTAGTAGAGACCCAGTACTTC
TRBV5-1	TRBJ1-4	-	-	CASGLNTREEEKLFF	TGCGCCAGCGGCTTAAATACGAGGGAGGAAGAAAAACTGTTTTTT
TRBV9	TRBJ1-1	TRBD1	once	CASSGTGGEDTEAFF	TGTGCCAGCAGCGGGACAGGGGGCGAGGACACTGAAGCTTTCTTT
TRBV5-6	TRBJ1-4	-	-	CASSLVARKGPNEKLFF	TGTGCCAGCAGCTTGGTAGCCAGAAAAGGCCCTAATGAAAAACTGTTTTTT
TRBV7-2	TRBJ1-1	-	-	CATRTGTFYTEAFF	TGTGCCACCAGGACCGGGACATTCTACACTGAAGCTTTCTTT
TRBV11-2	TRBJ2-7	-	once	CASSSVAGGTYEQYF	TGTGCCAGCAGCTCCGTCGCAGGTGGTACCTACGAGCAGTACTTC
TRBV5-5	TRBJ1-5	TRBD1	-	CASSIQGVGQPQHF	TGTGCCAGCAGCATCCAGGGGGTTGGCCAGCCCCAGCATTTT
TRBV30	TRBJ1-2	-	-	CAWREPLRVGYTF	TGTGCCTGGAGAGAGCCGCTACGTGTCGGCTACACCTTC
TRBV4-1	TRBJ1-2	-	-	CASSLHGYRENYGYTF	TGCGCCAGCAGCCTCCACGGATACAGGGAGAACTATGGCTACACCTTC
TRBV10-1	TRBJ2-1	TRBD2	-	CASSEAGEPYNEQFF	TGCGCCAGCAGTGAGGCGGGGGAGCCCTACAATGAGCAGTTCTTC
TRBV29-1	TRBJ1-2	-	-	CSVVDRYLRGYTF	TGCAGCGTTGTAGACCGCTACCTGAGGGGCTACACCTTC
TRBV29-1	TRBJ2-3	TRBD2	-	CSVQGTSDPRGGYF	TGCAGCGTACAAGGGACTAGCGACCCGAGGGGGGGGTATTTT
TRBV5-1	TRBJ2-1	-	-	CASSLTDSSYNEQFF	TGCGCCAGCAGCTTGACGGACAGTTCCTACAATGAGCAGTTCTTC
TRBV4-3	TRBJ1-4	-	-	CASSQDTPAGENEKLFF	TGCGCCAGCAGCCAAGATACCCCGGCGGGAGAGAATGAAAAACTGTTTTTT
TRBV7-2	TRBJ2-7	TRBD2	few	CASSLVFGGAIEQYF	TGTGCCAGCAGCTTAGTGTTCGGGGGGGCCATCGAGCAGTACTTC
TRBV5-1	TRBJ2-7	-	-	CASSLSSAYEQYF	TGCGCCAGCAGCTTGTCTAGTGCCTACGAGCAGTACTTC
TRBV10-3	TRBJ1-4	TRBD1	once	CAISLQGAGTNEKLFF	TGTGCCATCAGTTTACAGGGGGCCGGCACTAATGAAAAACTGTTTTTT
TRBV5-5	TRBJ1-2	-	-	CASSSPGIWGYGYTF	TGTGCCAGCAGCTCCCCAGGGATATGGGGTTATGGCTACACCTTC
TRBV7-3	TRBJ2-1	TRBD2	-	CASTPTSVNNEQFF	TGTGCCAGTACACCAACTAGCGTAAACAATGAACAGTTCTTC
TRBV9	TRBJ2-3	-	-	CASTTQPASTDTQYF	TGTGCCAGCACCACACAGCCAGCTAGCACAGATACGCAGTATTTT
TRBV30	TRBJ1-2	TRBD1	-	CAWSEGQPKVTSNYGYTF	TGTGCCTGGAGTGAGGGACAGCCGAAAGTGACATCTAACTATGGCTACACCTTC
TRBV18	TRBJ1-5	TRBD1	-	CASSPGRDRNQPQHF	TGTGCCAGCTCACCGGGCCGGGACAGAAATCAGCCCCAGCATTTT
TRBV5-4	TRBJ2-3	-	-	CASSLTETDTQYF	TGTGCCAGCAGCCTGACTGAAACAGATACGCAGTATTTT
TRBV9	TRBJ2-7	TRBD1	-	CASSRDSQTFYEQYF	TGTGCCAGCAGCCGGGACAGCCAAACCTTCTACGAGCAGTACTTC
TRBV7-2	TRBJ2-7	TRBD2	-	CASSPTSGGTYEQYF	TGTGCCAGCAGCCCTACTAGCGGAGGTACCTACGAGCAGTACTTC
TRBV6-1	TRBJ2-2	-	-	CASRKGWDTGELFF	TGTGCCAGCAGAAAGGGGTGGGACACCGGGGAGCTGTTTTTT
TRBV9	TRBJ2-7	-	-	CASSAQQLAASYEQYF	TGTGCCAGCAGCGCCCAGCAGCTAGCTGCGTCCTACGAGCAGTACTTC
TRBV19	TRBJ1-1	TRBD1	-	CASSRDRVRRNTEAFF	TGTGCCAGTAGTAGGGACAGGGTGAGGAGAAACACTGAAGCTTTCTTT
TRBV10-3	TRBJ2-5	-	-	CAISRGLEETQYF	TGTGCCATCAGTCGGGGATTGGAAGAGACCCAGTACTTC
TRBV7-2	TRBJ1-5	TRBD1	-	CASRRDSGSPQHF	TGTGCCAGCAGGCGGGACAGCGGTTCGCCCCAGCATTTT
TRBV19	TRBJ1-1	TRBD1	-	CASRNRGWSEAFF	TGTGCCAGTAGAAACAGGGGTTGGTCCGAAGCTTTCTTT
TRBV19	TRBJ1-1	-	-	CASIFPGGGTEAFF	TGTGCCAGTATTTTCCCGGGGGGTGGGACTGAAGCTTTCTTT
TRBV7-3	TRBJ2-1	-	-	CASSPPGGSYNEQFF	TGTGCCAGCAGCCCACCTGGCGGCTCCTACAATGAGCAGTTCTTC
TRBV6-5	TRBJ2-7	-	-	CASSYSLQGPYEQYF	TGTGCCAGCAGTTACTCCTTACAGGGACCCTACGAGCAGTACTTC
TRBV6-4	TRBJ2-3	TRBD2	-	CASSEREGLDTQYF	TGTGCCAGCAGTGAACGGGAGGGCCTAGATACGCAGTATTTT
TRBV10-1	TRBJ2-1	TRBD2	-	CASSEPGTRSYEQFF	TGCGCCAGCAGTGAGCCCGGGACTAGATCATATGAGCAGTTCTTC
TRBV7-3	TRBJ2-4	-	-	CARATGTPTGNIQYF	TGTGCCAGAGCAACCGGGACACCGACGGGAAACATTCAGTACTTC
TRBV7-2	TRBJ2-3	TRBD2	-	CASRTLAGGTDTQYF	TGTGCCAGCAGAACTCTAGCGGGAGGAACAGATACGCAGTATTTT
TRBV29-1	TRBJ2-7	TRBD1	-	CSVKGTGSYEQYF	TGCAGCGTGAAAGGGACAGGGTCCTACGAGCAGTACTTC
TRBV7-2	TRBJ1-1	TRBD1	-	CASIGQGVHAFF	TGTGCCAGCATCGGACAGGGGGTACATGCTTTCTTT
TRBV7-2	TRBJ1-1	TRBD1	-	CASSTRGASSEAFF	TGTGCCAGCAGCACCAGGGGGGCCTCGAGTGAAGCTTTCTTT
TRBV7-9	TRBJ1-5	TRBD1	-	CASSLGVSGGFGQPQHF	TGTGCCAGCAGCTTAGGTGTATCAGGGGGATTCGGGCAGCCCCAGCATTTT
TRBV12-5	TRBJ2-2	-	-	CASGFSSRNPHTGELFF	TGTGCTAGTGGTTTCTCATCCAGGAATCCACACACCGGGGAGCTGTTTTTT
TRBV5-1	TRBJ2-1	TRBD2	once	CASSFGGLVSYNEQFF	TGCGCCAGCAGCTTTGGGGGACTAGTTTCCTACAATGAGCAGTTCTTC
TRBV27	TRBJ2-1	-	-	CASSLFLGQYNEQFF	TGTGCCAGCAGTTTATTCCTCGGACAGTACAATGAGCAGTTCTTC
TRBV6-4	TRBJ2-2	-	-	CASSDSINGGNTGELFF	TGTGCCAGCAGTGACTCAATCAACGGGGGGAACACCGGGGAGCTGTTTTTT